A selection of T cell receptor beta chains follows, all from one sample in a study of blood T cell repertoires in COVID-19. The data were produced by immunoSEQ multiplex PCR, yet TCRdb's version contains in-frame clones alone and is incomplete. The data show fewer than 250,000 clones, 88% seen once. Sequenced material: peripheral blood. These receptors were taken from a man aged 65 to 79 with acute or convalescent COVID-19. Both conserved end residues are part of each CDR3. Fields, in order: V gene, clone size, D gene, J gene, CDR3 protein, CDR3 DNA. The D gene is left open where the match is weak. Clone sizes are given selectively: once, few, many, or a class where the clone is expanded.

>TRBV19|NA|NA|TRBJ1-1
CASKFYSRNTEAFF
TGTGCCAGTAAGTTCTATAGCAGGAACACTGAAGCTTTCTTT
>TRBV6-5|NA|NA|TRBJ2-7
CASSYSITARSQQYF
TGTGCCAGCAGTTACTCAATAACAGCACGGTCCCAGCAGTACTTC
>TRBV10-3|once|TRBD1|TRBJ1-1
CAISRQGNTEAFF
TGTGCCATCAGTCGACAGGGGAACACTGAAGCTTTCTTT
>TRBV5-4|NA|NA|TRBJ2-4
CASSVEGAKNIQYF
TGTGCCAGCAGCGTCGAGGGAGCCAAAAACATTCAGTACTTC
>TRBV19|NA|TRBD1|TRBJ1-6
CASSTYRGIQSSSYNSPLHF
TGTGCCAGTAGTACCTACAGGGGCATCCAGTCCAGCTCCTATAATTCACCCCTCCACTTT
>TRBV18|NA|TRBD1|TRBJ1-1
CASSWTGDTEAFF
TGTGCCAGCTCATGGACAGGGGACACTGAAGCTTTCTTT
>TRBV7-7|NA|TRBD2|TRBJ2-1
CASSQGAGGLNEQFF
TGTGCTAGCAGCCAAGGAGCGGGGGGGCTAAATGAGCAGTTCTTC
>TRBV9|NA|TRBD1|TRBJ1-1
CASSVGGQGDTEAFF
TGTGCCAGCAGCGTAGGGGGACAGGGGGACACTGAAGCTTTCTTT
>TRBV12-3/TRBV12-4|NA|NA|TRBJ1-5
CASGTGGNQPQHF
TGTGCCAGCGGTACAGGAGGCAATCAGCCCCAGCATTTT
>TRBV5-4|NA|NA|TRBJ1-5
CASSPYSGISNQPQHF
TGTGCCAGCAGCCCCTATTCAGGGATTAGCAATCAGCCCCAGCATTTT
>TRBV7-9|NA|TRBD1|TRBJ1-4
CASSTGQRNEKLFF
TGTGCCAGCAGCACGGGACAGCGGAATGAAAAACTGTTTTTT
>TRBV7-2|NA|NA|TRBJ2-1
CASSPMTGYEQFF
TGTGCCAGCAGCCCGATGACAGGCTATGAGCAGTTCTTC
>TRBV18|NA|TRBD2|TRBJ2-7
CASSQTSGSYEQYF
TGTGCCAGCTCACAAACTAGCGGGAGCTACGAGCAGTACTTC
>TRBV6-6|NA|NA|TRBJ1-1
CASDGEAPNTEAFF
TGTGCCAGCGATGGGGAGGCCCCGAACACTGAAGCTTTCTTT
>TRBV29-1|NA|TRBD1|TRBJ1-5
CSVEVHRTGNQPQHF
TGCAGCGTTGAAGTCCACAGGACAGGGAATCAGCCCCAGCATTTT